One sample yielded the 12 T cell receptor beta chains listed below, sequenced in a study of cytomegalovirus exposure and HLA in healthy donors. 13 Jbeta primers and 60 Vbeta primers were used for the PCR. TCRdb's table, derived via immunoSEQ multiplex PCR, lists solely in-frame clones and lacks some. The sample holds under 150,000 clones, around 70% seen once. Sequencing input: PBMCs. These receptors originate from a man aged 25-40 years in good health and CMV-seropositive.

CDR3 sequence: CASSGQYRGLDTEAFF. The CDR3 nucleotides read TGTGCCAGCAGCGGACAATACAGGGGGCTGGACACTGAAGCTTTCTTT. The rearrangement joins TRBV6-6 to TRBJ1-1; 9 bases map to TRBD1. This CDR3 is built from 16 residues. In germline, CDR1 is MNHNY, CDR2 SVGAGI (reference sequence). V lost 6 bases to trimming and J lost 3 bases; unmatched junction nucleotides: 11.

The rearrangement joins TRBV29-1 to TRBJ2-1, with D perhaps matching TRBD2 (6 bases). The V and J ends lost 5 bases and 9 bases respectively, with 20 bases between them. The CDR3 spans 14 residues. Germline loops: CDR1 SQVTM, CDR2 ANQGSEA. The CDR3, as DNA: TGCAGCGTTCATGACGGCCATCGGAGGGGTGAGCAGTTCTTC. This sequence encodes CSVHDGHRRGEQFF.

This clone was detected a few times. The chain couples TRBV4-1 to TRBJ1-6; 10 nucleotides match TRBD1. Per germline, CDR1 MGHRA and CDR2 YSYEKL. The J segment lost 10 bases and the V segment lost 6 bases, leaving 6 bases of the junction unmatched. The CDR3 extends over 14 amino acids. This CDR3 reads CASRHGQGESPLHF. The DNA for the CDR3 is TGCGCCAGCAGACACGGACAGGGGGAGTCACCCCTCCACTTT.

The chain combines TRBV9 with TRBJ1-2; D remains unclear. In germline, CDR1 is SGDLS, CDR2 YYNGEE. The CDR3 is 16 residues long. Trimming removed 4 bases at V and 0 bases at J, with 16 bases between. This CDR3 is CASSPGSPGANYGYTF. In DNA, the CDR3 is TGTGCCAGCAGCCCAGGATCCCCCGGGGCTAACTATGGCTACACCTTC.

The chain uses TRBV5-6 and TRBJ2-5; the D gene is possibly TRBD1 (6 bases). The J call may be faulty, since TRBJ2-7 better matches the DNA end. Germline loops: CDR1 SGHDT, CDR2 YYEEEE. The CDR3 loop spans 13 amino acids. The CDR3 DNA sequence: TGTGCCAGCAGCCTAGGACAGAGCTACGAGCAGTACTTC. Protein product: CASSLGQSYEQYF.

The rearrangement uses TRBV6-4 and TRBJ1-2; possibly TRBD1 for D (6 bases). Germline loops: CDR1 MRHNA, CDR2 SNTAGT. This CDR3 has 16 amino acids. V lost 1 base and J 4 bases, leaving 16 bases between the germline ends. Here the CDR3 DNA reads TGTGCCAGCAGTGACTTACCGTTCCGGGACACCTATGGCTACACCTTC. Protein sequence: CASSDLPFRDTYGYTF.

This chain connects TRBV7-9 to TRBJ2-5, with 8 nucleotides matching TRBD1. The DNA end lines up better with TRBJ2-7; the J call may be wrong. Germline V CDR1 and CDR2: SEHNR, FQNEAQ (reference sequence). The CDR3 has 14 amino acids. The CDR3 coding sequence is TGTGCCAGCAGCTTTACAGGGGGTAGAGACGAGCAGTACTTC. It is translated as CASSFTGGRDEQYF.

This clone came up a few times. The DNA of the CDR3 is TGTGCCAGCAGTTCCATTACAGGGTTGGGGCAGCCCCAGCATTTT. As protein: CASSSITGLGQPQHF. The genes are TRBV28 and TRBJ1-5, with D perhaps matching TRBD1 (6 bases). Germline CDR1 is MDHEN and CDR2 is SYDVKM. CDR3 length equals 15 residues. Trimming shortened V by 4 bases and J by 7 bases, and 17 bases separated the two germline ends.

The chain combines TRBV2 with TRBJ2-7, with 11 bases that match TRBD2. The CDR3 is made up of 17 amino acids. The junction had 12 bases not matched to a gene; V was cut back by 8 bases and J by 0 bases. Germline lookup yields CDR1 SNHLY and CDR2 FYNNEI. The CDR3 DNA reads as TGTGCCAGCGGGGGACTAGCGGAAGATGCCTTCTCCTACGAGCAGTACTTC. It codes for CASGGLAEDAFSYEQYF.

V is TRBV7-8 and J is TRBJ2-5; TRBD1 aligns across 9 bases. The CDR3 runs to 15 residues. J was trimmed by 2 bases and V by 5 bases; bases with no gene match: 6. In germline, CDR1 is SGHVS, CDR2 FQNEAQ. The CDR3 coding sequence is TGTGCCAGCAGCGCGGGGACAGGGCGTCAAGAGACCCAGTACTTC. It yields the protein CASSAGTGRQETQYF.

V is TRBV30 and J is TRBJ2-1, with 7 bases lining up with TRBD1. The CDR3 runs 14 residues. Germline assignment: CDR1 GTSNPN and CDR2 SVGIG (reference sequence). The V segment lost 8 bases and the J segment 3 bases; nucleotides outside the gene matches: 10. CDR3 loop: CAAMGDSHYNEQFF. The CDR3, as DNA: TGTGCCGCGATGGGGGACAGTCACTACAATGAGCAGTTCTTC. The entire variable domain, with the rest obtained from reference TRBV30 and TRBJ2-1, is as follows: SQTIHQWPATLVQPVGSPLSLECTVEGTSNPNLYWYRQAAGRGLQLLFYSVGIGQISSEVPQNLSASRPQDRQFILSSKKLLLSDSGFYLCAAMGDSHYNEQFFGPGTRLTVL.

This chain links TRBV11-2 with TRBJ1-2; 10 bases match TRBD1. The CDR3 consists of 16 residues. Germline CDR1 and CDR2: SGHAT and FQNNGV. J was trimmed by 2 bases and V by 5 bases; bases with no gene match: 8. The CDR3 nucleotides are TGTGCCAGCAGCAAGACAGGGGGCGTCCTAAACTATGGCTACACCTTC. This codes for CASSKTGGVLNYGYTF. The full variable domain, its missing parts supplied by reference TRBV11-2 and TRBJ1-2, is EAGVAQSPRYKIIEKRQSVAFWCNPISGHATLYWYQQILGQGPKLLIQFQNNGVVDDSQLPKDRFSAERLKGVDSTLKIQPAKLEDSAVYLCASSKTGGVLNYGYTFGSGTRLTVV.